The 11 T cell receptor beta chains presented below share a single source sample, sequenced in a study of T cell repertoires in cytomegalovirus infection. One entry per CDR3 protein results from TCRdb running MiXCR on the reads. The sample gives about 63,000 distinct CDR3 sequences, 20% to 25% of which show up once; around 70% is in the top ten. For these TCRs, the target antigens are not known. Sample: CD8+ T cells from cultured PBMCs, taken from culture after CMV antigen stimulation. All receptors come from a human donor in good health (CMV status not recorded). Some clones in this sample may be carry-over from other donors' samples.

The chain carries TRBV28 and TRBJ1-2; D is undetermined. Looked up from germline, CDR1 is MDHEN and CDR2 is SYDVKM. This CDR3 has 15 residues. Trimming took off 3 bases at V and 0 bases at J, with 11 bases between the two ends. Written as DNA, the CDR3 is TGTGCCAGCAGTTTCGGGTCACTAGCTAACTATGGCTACACCTTC. Protein sequence: CASSFGSLANYGYTF.

The V and J genes are TRBV7-8 and TRBJ1-4; D remains ambiguous. The V and J ends lost 5 bases and 12 bases respectively, with 13 bases between them. Germline CDR1 reads SGHVS; CDR2 reads FQNEAQ. The CDR3 is made up of 12 amino acids. CDR3 amino acids: CASSPERKELFF. CDR3 in DNA: TGTGCCAGCAGCCCCGAGAGGAAAGAACTGTTTTTT.

This chain connects TRBV12-3 or TRBV12-4 to TRBJ2-5, with 8 bases lining up with TRBD1. V lost 6 bases to trimming and J lost 2 bases; unmatched junction nucleotides: 5. This CDR3 is 14 amino acids long. The CDR3 region is CASREGTGQETQYF. CDR3 nucleotide sequence: TGTGCCAGCAGGGAAGGGACAGGACAAGAGACCCAGTACTTC.

This chain uses TRBV9 with TRBJ2-1; D is uncertain. CDR1 and CDR2 (germline): SGDLS, YYNGEE. The V and J ends lost 0 bases and 8 bases respectively, with 6 bases between them. This CDR3 region has 12 residues. CDR3 residues: CASSVDSYEQFF. The DNA for the CDR3 is TGTGCCAGCAGCGTAGACTCGTATGAGCAGTTCTTC. The variable domain in full, completed from reference TRBV9 and TRBJ2-1, reads DSGVTQTPKHLITATGQRVTLRCSPRSGDLSVYWYQQSLDQGLQFLIQYYNGEERAKGNILERFSAQQFPDLHSELNLSSLELGDSALYFCASSVDSYEQFFGPGTRLTVL.

This clonotype was seen only a few times. The V gene is TRBV6-6, the J gene TRBJ1-2; TRBD1 matches 10 bases. Per the germline V gene, CDR1 is MNHNY and CDR2 is SVGAGI (reference sequence). CDR3 length equals 17 residues. V dropped 2 bases and J dropped 3; count of bases not matched to a gene: 9. The CDR3 DNA sequence: TGTGCCAGCAGTTACAAGACAGGGGGCGTATGGGACTATGGCTACACCTTC. Translated, it gives CASSYKTGGVWDYGYTF.

This clonotype has a handful of counts. The chain uses TRBV4-1 and TRBJ1-3, with D tentatively TRBD1 (6 bases). Trimming cost V 2 bases and J 0 bases, with 14 bases left between them. CDR1 is MGHRA, CDR2 YSYEKL, per germline. This CDR3 region has 17 residues. The CDR3 here is CASSQSGTPRSGNTIYF. The CDR3 region has the DNA TGCGCCAGCAGCCAAAGCGGGACACCTCGCTCTGGAAACACCATATATTTT.

The CDR3 nucleotides read TGTGCCAGCAAAAACTATGGCTACACCTTC. Residues: CASKNYGYTF. V is TRBV9 and J is TRBJ1-2; D is uncertain. Germline lookup yields CDR1 SGDLS and CDR2 YYNGEE. The V end was cut by 6 bases, the J end by 2 bases, with 2 bases between. The CDR3 contains 10 residues.

A few counts support this clonotype. J is TRBJ1-1 and V is TRBV7-6; D may be TRBD1 (5 bases). Germline assignment: CDR1 SGHVS and CDR2 FNYEAQ. Trimming took off 2 bases at V and 3 bases at J, with 16 bases between the two ends. The CDR3 totals 16 residues. CDR3 amino acids: CASSLLTGAGDTEAFF. The DNA of the CDR3 is TGTGCCAGCAGCTTACTAACCGGGGCTGGAGACACTGAAGCTTTCTTT.

The genes are TRBV6-5 and TRBJ2-2, with D unresolved. CDR3 length: 14 residues. CDR1 MNHEY and CDR2 SVGAGI come from the germline V gene. Trimming left V 6 bases short and J 4 bases short, with 12 bases between. The CDR3 sequence is CASSSLGPTGELFF. The CDR3 region has the DNA TGTGCCAGCAGCTCTCTGGGTCCCACCGGGGAGCTGTTTTTT.

This sequence joins TRBV25-1 and TRBJ1-4, with D perhaps TRBD1 (5 bases). CDR1 is MGHDK, CDR2 SYGVNS, per germline. The germline V and J ends were trimmed by 0 bases and 6 bases, with 11 bases remaining between them. The CDR3 runs 15 residues. CDR3 sequence: CASSEYGTGDEKLFF. The CDR3 DNA sequence: TGTGCCAGCAGTGAATACGGGACCGGAGATGAAAAACTGTTTTTT.

The chain is built from TRBV28 and TRBJ2-5; 11 positions match TRBD2. Trimming took 2 bases from V and 1 from J; bases not matched to a gene: 12. This CDR3 is 19 amino acids long. Germline V CDR1 and CDR2: MDHEN, SYDVKM. The CDR3 is CASSLGLAGGPVSQETQYF. As DNA, the CDR3 is TGTGCCAGCAGTTTAGGGCTAGCGGGGGGCCCCGTTTCCCAAGAGACCCAGTACTTC.